Listed here are 10 T cell receptor beta chains from one sample, sequenced in a study of shared clonotypes between healthy human individuals. TCRdb's copy holds only in-frame clones and misses some; the assay was immunoSEQ multiplex PCR. The sample contains under 1,100,000 clones, under 80% of which appear only once. The sample comprised memory CD4+ T cells sorted from blood. Regarding subset: CD45RA-negative fraction. The receptors stem from a man between 18 and 35 years old in good health.

The chain couples TRBV30 to TRBJ2-2; D uncertain. V shed 1 base and J shed 0 bases, with 6 bases lying between them. The CDR3 loop spans 14 amino acids. The V gene's germline CDR1 is GTSNPN and CDR2 SVGIG (reference sequence). The CDR3 reads CAWSANANTGELFF. CDR3 in DNA: TGTGCCTGGAGTGCGAACGCGAACACCGGGGAGCTGTTTTTT.

The chain uses TRBV7-9 and TRBJ1-6; 7 bases map to TRBD1. CDR3 size: 15 residues. Germline V lookup: CDR1 SEHNR, CDR2 FQNEAQ (reference sequence). The V gene end was trimmed by 4 bases and the J gene end by 9 bases; junction bases not matched to a gene: 9. The CDR3 DNA is TGTGCCAGCAGCTATCCATCGGACAGGCCTTCACCCCTCCACTTT. Protein: CASSYPSDRPSPLHF.

The chain carries TRBV14 and TRBJ2-2; D may be TRBD1 (6 bases). This CDR3 is built from 14 residues. V lost 3 bases and J lost 5, with 10 bases in between. Germline CDR1 reads SGHDN; CDR2 reads FVKESK. CDR3 sequence: CASSHYTGTGELFF. CDR3 DNA sequence: TGTGCCAGCAGCCATTATACAGGGACCGGGGAGCTGTTTTTT. Supplemented by reference TRBV14 and TRBJ2-2, the full variable domain reads EAGVTQFPSHSVIEKGQTVTLRCDPISGHDNLYWYRRVMGKEIKFLLHFVKESKQDESGMPNNRFLAERTGGTYSTLKVQPAELEDSGVYFCASSHYTGTGELFFGEGSRLTVL.

DNA of the CDR3: TGTGCCAGCAGCGTAGACGAAGGGACAGGGTATTCACCCCTCCACTTT. Residues: CASSVDEGTGYSPLHF. The chain links TRBV9 to TRBJ1-6, with 9 bases matching TRBD1. Germline V gives CDR1 SGDLS, CDR2 YYNGEE. CDR3 length equals 16 residues. J gave up 8 bases and V 0 bases, and 6 bases lay outside the gene matches.

The chain uses TRBV29-1 and TRBJ1-2, with D maybe TRBD1 (5 bases). The ends were cut back, 3 bases at V and 6 bases at J, with 11 bases in the middle. Germline values: CDR1 SQVTM, CDR2 ANQGSEA. This CDR3 has 12 amino acids. The CDR3 reads CSVDTWGHGYTF. In DNA form, the CDR3 reads TGCAGCGTTGATACCTGGGGCCATGGCTACACCTTC.

DNA for the CDR3: TGTGCCAGCAGCTATGATGAGGGGGGATATGAAGCTTTCTTT. Translation: CASSYDEGGYEAFF. This chain links TRBV7-9 with TRBJ1-1; perhaps TRBD1 as D (6 bases). The CDR3 loop spans 14 amino acids. CDR1 and CDR2 (germline): SEHNR, FQNEAQ (reference sequence). The germline V and J ends were trimmed by 4 bases and 7 bases, with 16 bases remaining between them.

This chain connects TRBV15 to TRBJ2-3; 9 nucleotides match TRBD2. The CDR3 extends over 16 amino acids. The junction had 7 bases not matched to a gene; V was cut back by 0 bases and J by 6 bases. The germline gives CDR1 LNHNV, CDR2 YYDKDF (reference sequence). The CDR3: CATSRDFSGRGDTQYF. The DNA of the CDR3 is TGTGCCACCAGCAGAGACTTTAGCGGGAGAGGGGATACGCAGTATTTT.

The V and J genes are TRBV5-1 and TRBJ2-1, with a possible D match to TRBD2 (6 bases). This CDR3 contains 15 residues. Per the germline V gene, CDR1 is SGHRS and CDR2 is YFSETQ. Deletions cut 2 bases from V and 8 bases from J, with 17 bases between. The CDR3 is CASSFGGVRRDEQFF. CDR3 sequence (DNA): TGCGCCAGCAGCTTTGGAGGGGTGCGGCGAGATGAGCAGTTCTTC. Complete variable domain (other parts from reference TRBV5-1 and TRBJ2-1): KAGVTQTPRYLIKTRGQQVTLSCSPISGHRSVSWYQQTPGQGLQFLFEYFSETQRNKGNFPGRFSGRQFSNSRSEMNVSTLELGDSALYLCASSFGGVRRDEQFFGPGTRLTVL.

The V and J genes are TRBV10-3 and TRBJ2-1; D remains ambiguous. This CDR3 contains 13 residues. Germline CDR1 is ENHRY and CDR2 is SYGVKD. The V end was cut by 2 bases, the J end by 6 bases, with 8 bases between. The CDR3 sequence: CAISEGSRNEQFF. The CDR3 DNA is TGTGCCATCAGTGAGGGGTCCCGCAATGAGCAGTTCTTC.

This clone came up once. The rearrangement joins TRBV5-1 to TRBJ1-6; D not resolved. The germline V and J ends were trimmed by 0 bases and 5 bases, with 6 bases remaining between them. This CDR3 region has 14 residues. Germline CDR1 SGHRS, CDR2 YFSETQ. CDR3: CASSLAPNNSPLHF. Here the CDR3 DNA reads TGCGCCAGCAGCTTGGCCCCGAATAATTCACCCCTCCACTTT.